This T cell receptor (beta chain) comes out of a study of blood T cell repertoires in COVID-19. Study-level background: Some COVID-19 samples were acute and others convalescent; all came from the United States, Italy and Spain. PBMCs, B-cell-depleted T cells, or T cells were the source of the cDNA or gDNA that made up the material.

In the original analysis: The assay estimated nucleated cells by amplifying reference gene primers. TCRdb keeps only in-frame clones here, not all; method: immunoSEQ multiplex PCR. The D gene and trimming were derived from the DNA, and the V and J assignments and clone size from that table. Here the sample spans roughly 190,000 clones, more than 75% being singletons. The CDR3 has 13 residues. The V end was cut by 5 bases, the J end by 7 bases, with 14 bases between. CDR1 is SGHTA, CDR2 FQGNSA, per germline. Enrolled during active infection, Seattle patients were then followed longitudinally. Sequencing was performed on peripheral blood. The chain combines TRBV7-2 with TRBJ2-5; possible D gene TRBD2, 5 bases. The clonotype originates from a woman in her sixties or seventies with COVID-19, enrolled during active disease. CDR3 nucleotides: TGTGCCAGCAGCCAGGAGGCCGTGGGGACCCAGTACTTC. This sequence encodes CASSQEAVGTQYF.